The clone carrying this T cell receptor beta chain was picked up many times. Its antigen is unknown. Time point indicated: newly diagnosed GD, antithyroid drugs for less than 3 months. RNA from PBMCs was the source of the TCR library. A volume of 7 to 9 milliliters of peripheral blood was collected in EDTA tubes. Both iRepertoire HTBI primers and Arm-PCR of CDR3 regions were used to build the TCR beta libraries. TCRdb called the multiplex PCR reads again in MiXCR, with one record for every CDR3 protein. The sample lists about 450,000 distinct CDR3 sequences, 12% to 15% occurring once. This specimen belongs to a study of regulatory T cells in long-lasting Graves disease. Study findings and constraints: Persistent patients shared more public clonotypes (under 3,000) than newly diagnosed patients (around 1,000).

The CDR3 contains 15 residues. The germline V gene encodes CDR1 SNHLY and CDR2 FYNNEI. The J segment lost 12 bases and the V segment lost 2 bases, leaving 10 bases of the junction unmatched. This sample was shared with a second study, whose subject was T cells in Graves' hyperthyroidism and ophthalmopathy. That publication notes: Also found in blood were most expanded thyroid clonotypes above 0.001. Ophthalmopathy was identified by the model a median about 6.8 months ahead of onset.

This chain connects TRBV2 to TRBJ2-1; 10 bases line up with TRBD2. The TCR sequence derives from a woman aged 50 to 65 with Graves disease. Here the sequenced sample was peripheral blood mononuclear cells (PBMCs), taken at new diagnosis, from a patient treated with antithyroid drugs. CDR3 nucleotides: TGTGCCAGCAGTGAATCGGCTAGCGGGAGAGCGGGGCAGTTCTTC. Translated: CASSESASGRAGQFF.